A selection of T cell receptor beta chains follows, all from one sample in a study of blood T cell repertoires in COVID-19. Libraries were prepared by immunoSEQ multiplex PCR; TCRdb keeps only in-frame clonotypes and omits some of them. The sample records 55,000 to 75,000 clones, over 85% being singletons. The specimen was peripheral blood. The receptors originated from a man aged 55 to 70 with acute or convalescent COVID-19. CDR3s include the opening cysteine and the closing phenylalanine or tryptophan. The D gene is left open where the match is weak. Expanded clones are given a class, and other clones once, few, many or no size at all.

DNA	CDR3	D	V	J	size
TGTGCCAGCAGTTTATACAGGGGGGCAGATACGCAGTATTTT	CASSLYRGADTQYF	TRBD1	TRBV28	TRBJ2-3	-
TGTGCCAGCAGCCTCGACAGGGTGGGTGGCTACACCTTC	CASSLDRVGGYTF	TRBD1	TRBV6-5	TRBJ1-2	-
TGTGCCTGGAGTGTACCCTCGACAGGGGACTACGAGCAGTACTTC	CAWSVPSTGDYEQYF	TRBD1	TRBV30	TRBJ2-7	-
TGTGCCAGCAGCTACCTTGGACAGAGCACAGATACGCAGTATTTT	CASSYLGQSTDTQYF	-	TRBV5-8	TRBJ2-3	-
TGTGCCAGCAGTCCTAGCACAGATACGCAGTATTTT	CASSPSTDTQYF	-	TRBV27	TRBJ2-3	-
TGTGCCAGCAGCTTAAACAGGGGTTGGGACACTGAAGCTTTCTTT	CASSLNRGWDTEAFF	TRBD1	TRBV7-2	TRBJ1-1	-
TGCAGCGTTGCCAGGGGAGACAATCAGCCCCAGCATTTT	CSVARGDNQPQHF	-	TRBV29-1	TRBJ1-5	-
TGTGCCAGCAGTTTATCTTTTCGGGACAGGAAGTCTGAAAAACTGTTTTTT	CASSLSFRDRKSEKLFF	TRBD1	TRBV27	TRBJ1-4	-
TGTGCCAGCAGCCCGTTTGTGGGGCAGGGCGCTTTAGGTGGTCAGCCCCAGCATTTT	CASSPFVGQGALGGQPQHF	-	TRBV5-5	TRBJ1-5	once
TGTGCCAGTAGTATGACGGGGAGCTCCTACGAGCAGTACTTC	CASSMTGSSYEQYF	-	TRBV19	TRBJ2-7	once
TGTGCCACCAGCAGAGATAAGGACACCCTATTCTATGGCTACACCTTC	CATSRDKDTLFYGYTF	-	TRBV15	TRBJ1-2	once
TGTGCCAGTGCCCCGGGAGCGGGGCCCACCGGGGAGCTGTTTTTT	CASAPGAGPTGELFF	TRBD2	TRBV6-4	TRBJ2-2	once
TGTGCCAGCAGCTTGTGGGCTAGCGGATACAATGAGCAGTTCTTC	CASSLWASGYNEQFF	TRBD2	TRBV5-8	TRBJ2-1	-
TGTGCCAGCAGCCAAAGCGGGGAGTATGGCTACACCTTC	CASSQSGEYGYTF	-	TRBV3-1/TRBV3-2	TRBJ1-2	-
TGCGCCAGCAGCTTGGGACAGGGAGGTTTCTACAATGAGCAGTTCTTC	CASSLGQGGFYNEQFF	-	TRBV5-1	TRBJ2-1	-
TGTGCCAGCAGTGGGCAGGGAAGCTCCTACAATGAGCAGTTCTTC	CASSGQGSSYNEQFF	-	TRBV2	TRBJ2-1	-
TGTGCCAGCAGCCTACAACAGGGATCTGGAAACACCATATATTTT	CASSLQQGSGNTIYF	-	TRBV7-2	TRBJ1-3	-
TGTGCCAGCAGCCCTACTTTAGCAGAGCAGTTCTTC	CASSPTLAEQFF	-	TRBV3-1/TRBV3-2	TRBJ2-1	once
TGTGCCAGTAGTCTTAGGGGGGGCCTCAATGAGCAGTTCTTC	CASSLRGGLNEQFF	-	TRBV19	TRBJ2-1	-
TGTGCCAGTTCCCCCCAGACCTCGGCGGGTCAGCCCCAGCATTTT	CASSPQTSAGQPQHF	-	TRBV19	TRBJ1-5	-
TGTGCCAGCAGCCAACTCAGCGGGGGGGGCCTTAGCACAGATACGCAGTATTTT	CASSQLSGGGLSTDTQYF	TRBD2	TRBV4-2	TRBJ2-3	-
TGTGCCAGCAGTCCTTGGACAGGGGGGTACCAAGAGACCCAGTACTTC	CASSPWTGGYQETQYF	TRBD1	TRBV27	TRBJ2-5	-
TGCGCCAGCAGCTTGGACAGTCCCGGCTATGGCTACACCTTC	CASSLDSPGYGYTF	-	TRBV5-1	TRBJ1-2	-
TGCGCCAGCAGCTTGCCAGGCATGAACACTGAAGCTTTCTTT	CASSLPGMNTEAFF	-	TRBV5-1	TRBJ1-1	-
TGTGCCAGCAGCTTTGCAGGGCCGAACACTGAAGCTTTCTTT	CASSFAGPNTEAFF	-	TRBV11-1	TRBJ1-1	-
TGTGCCAGCACCCAAGAGTGGAACACTGAAGCTTTCTTT	CASTQEWNTEAFF	-	TRBV7-2	TRBJ1-1	few
TGTGCCAGCAGCCAACGGCAGGGGGGAGGGAACACTGAAGCTTTCTTT	CASSQRQGGGNTEAFF	TRBD1	TRBV3-1/TRBV3-2	TRBJ1-1	-
TGTGCCAGCAGAGATAGGGAGTACAATGAGCAGTTCTTC	CASRDREYNEQFF	-	TRBV2	TRBJ2-1	-
TGTGCCAGCAGCTTAGTACTGAACTACGAGCAGTACTTC	CASSLVLNYEQYF	-	TRBV7-2	TRBJ2-7	-
TGTGCCTCCTCTAGGGGCAGGGGGCTTCCCAGCTCCTACGAGCAGTACTTC	CASSRGRGLPSSYEQYF	TRBD1	TRBV3-1/TRBV3-2	TRBJ2-7	-
TGCGCCAGCAGCCCCACCTTCGGGGACAGGGACGAGCAGTACTTC	CASSPTFGDRDEQYF	TRBD1	TRBV5-1	TRBJ2-7	-
TGTGCCAGCAGCCCATTTACCGGGGGATCCTATGGCTACACCTTC	CASSPFTGGSYGYTF	-	TRBV3-1/TRBV3-2	TRBJ1-2	-
TGTGCCAGTAGGGAAACGGAGGACACCGGGGAGCTGTTTTTT	CASRETEDTGELFF	-	TRBV19	TRBJ2-2	-
TGTGCCAGCAGCCAAGGAGGGTTTAGGCTTACTTCACCCCTCCACTTT	CASSQGGFRLTSPLHF	-	TRBV3-1/TRBV3-2	TRBJ1-6	-
TGTGCCAGCAGCTCCGACAGGGCTAACTATGGCTACACCTTC	CASSSDRANYGYTF	TRBD1	TRBV7-2	TRBJ1-2	once
TGTGCCAGCAGCTTAATCAGTACCTCTGGGGCCAACGTCCTGACTTTC	CASSLISTSGANVLTF	-	TRBV11-2	TRBJ2-6	-
TGTGCCAGCAGCCAGCGAGATAACTATGGCTACACCTTC	CASSQRDNYGYTF	-	TRBV3-1/TRBV3-2	TRBJ1-2	-
TGCAGTGCTAGTAGACAGGCTGAAGCTTTCTTT	CSASRQAEAFF	-	TRBV20-1	TRBJ1-1	-
TGCGCCAGCAGCGGGGGACAGGGGAACACTGAAGCTTTCTTT	CASSGGQGNTEAFF	TRBD1	TRBV5-1	TRBJ1-1	few
TGTGCCAGCAGCGTAGACAGCCTCAGTATTGTTTTCTTT	CASSVDSLSIVFF	-	TRBV9	TRBJ1-1	few
TGCGCCAGCAGTTCTGACAGTACCTATGGCTACACCTTC	CASSSDSTYGYTF	-	TRBV5-1	TRBJ1-2	-
TGTGCCAGCAGCGTGGGAGCTTCTAACACTGAAGCTTTCTTT	CASSVGASNTEAFF	-	TRBV9	TRBJ1-1	few
TGTGCCAGCAGCGTACAGGGGGCTAGTGGCTACACCTTC	CASSVQGASGYTF	TRBD1	TRBV9	TRBJ1-2	-
TGCGCCAGCAGACACGGGGCTGAAGCTTTCTTT	CASRHGAEAFF	-	TRBV4-1	TRBJ1-1	-
TGTGCCAGCAGCCCTCCTAGGGGCGGGGGGCTAGACGAGCAGTACTTC	CASSPPRGGGLDEQYF	TRBD2	TRBV4-2	TRBJ2-7	-
TGTGCCACCAGTGCCCTTGGGGGCCAGTTCTTC	CATSALGGQFF	-	TRBV24-1	TRBJ2-1	few
TGTGCCAGCAGTGAAGTAGCAGGGGACTATGGCTACACCTTC	CASSEVAGDYGYTF	-	TRBV6-1	TRBJ1-2	-
TGTGCCAGCAGCCCTTCCCGACAGGGGTCTGAAGCTTTCTTT	CASSPSRQGSEAFF	TRBD1	TRBV3-1/TRBV3-2	TRBJ1-1	-
TGTGCCAGCAGCGCCTACCGGGGTCAGAACACTGAAGCTTTCTTT	CASSAYRGQNTEAFF	-	TRBV9	TRBJ1-1	-
TGCGCCAGCAGCAGTTCTGCGGGGGGTGGTAATGAGCAGTTCTTC	CASSSSAGGGNEQFF	TRBD2	TRBV5-1	TRBJ2-1	-
TGTGCCAGCAGCTTTCAGGGTACCCCCAATTCTCCCCTCCACTTT	CASSFQGTPNSPLHF	-	TRBV9	TRBJ1-6	-
TGTGCCAGCAGCTTCAGGACAGGGGTAAACACTGAAGCTTTCTTT	CASSFRTGVNTEAFF	TRBD1	TRBV7-2	TRBJ1-1	-
TGTGCCAGCAGCCAAGAAACAGGACCGTGGTCACCCCTCCACTTT	CASSQETGPWSPLHF	-	TRBV3-1/TRBV3-2	TRBJ1-6	-